This T cell receptor (beta chain) was obtained from a study of regulatory T cells in long-lasting Graves disease. Arm-PCR of CDR3 regions and iRepertoire HTBI primers were used to build TCR beta libraries. Each CDR3 protein gets one entry after TCRdb re-called the multiplex PCR reads with MiXCR. The sample holds approximately 460,000 distinct CDR3 sequences, over 15% seen once. This clonotype was seen a handful of times. Antigen: not known. Overall study findings and caveats: Reduced TCR diversity was observed in persistent Graves' patients versus newly diagnosed patients.

Germline lookup yields CDR1 MNHNS and CDR2 SASEGT. CDR3 length equals 14 residues. Trimming removed 5 bases from V and 4 bases from J; junction bases left unmatched: 3. Time point: newly diagnosed GD, antithyroid drugs for less than 3 months. PBMC RNA was the source of the TCR library. The same sample was also used in a study of T cells in Graves' hyperthyroidism and ophthalmopathy.

The chain carries TRBV6-1 and TRBJ1-4, with TRBD1 identical over 8 bases. The sample in question was peripheral blood mononuclear cells (PBMCs), obtained at new diagnosis, from a patient treated with antithyroid drugs. This sequence was found in a woman aged 25 to 39 with Graves disease. CDR3 in DNA: TGTGCCAGCAGTAACAGGGGGTTTAATGAAAAACTGTTTTTT. Its protein product is CASSNRGFNEKLFF.